This T cell receptor (beta chain) came from a study of CD8 T cells in ankylosing spondylitis. General study findings and limits: A TCR beta motif of about eight highly homologous variants appeared characteristic of ankylosing spondylitis blood.

This clonotype was counted at least ten times. Its cognate antigen is unknown. One entry per CDR3 protein results from TCRdb running MiXCR on the 5' RACE reads. The repertoire has 250,000 to 400,000 distinct CDR3 sequences, about 9.9% of them found once; the top ten carry 9.1%. Germline V gene lookup returns CDR1 SGHRS and CDR2 YFSETQ. The CDR3 length is 13 residues. Between the trimmed V and J ends, which lost 3 bases and 4 bases, there was a span of 9 bases. This receptor was taken from a female donor with ankylosing spondylitis or in good health (not recorded which). This chain joins TRBV5-1 and TRBJ2-3; tentative D call: TRBD1 (5 bases). Sequencing was done on a sample of blood, either unsorted or a sorted T cell fraction (not recorded which). The CDR3 region is CASSWQGSDTQYF. In DNA form, the CDR3 reads TGCGCCAGCAGCTGGCAGGGATCAGATACGCAGTATTTT.